This entry features one T cell receptor (beta chain) sequence. Its antigen is undetermined. CDR1 is SGHVS, CDR2 FNYEAQ, per germline. The CDR3 is 14 residues long. Trimming removed 1 base at V and 5 bases at J, with 8 bases between. The record originates from a study of long-term antiretroviral therapy in people with HIV. Study results and limitations: The study found narrower CDR3 length ranges in HIV repertoires than in controls. The study collected no data on ART adherence, viral resistance or therapy changes.

A v3.0 immunoSEQ assay was performed at survey level. Clones were sequenced by immunoSEQ multiplex PCR, and TCRdb holds only the in-frame ones, with some missing. The sample includes roughly 18,000 clones, 91% of them seen just once. This material consisted of unsorted PBMCs, taken 3 years after starting antiretroviral therapy. The V and J genes are TRBV7-6 and TRBJ2-2; D is unresolved. The sequence was obtained from a man over 45 with HIV. CDR3 amino acids: CASSLGVETGELFF. CDR3 nucleotides: TGTGCCAGCAGCTTAGGTGTAGAAACCGGGGAGCTGTTTTTT.